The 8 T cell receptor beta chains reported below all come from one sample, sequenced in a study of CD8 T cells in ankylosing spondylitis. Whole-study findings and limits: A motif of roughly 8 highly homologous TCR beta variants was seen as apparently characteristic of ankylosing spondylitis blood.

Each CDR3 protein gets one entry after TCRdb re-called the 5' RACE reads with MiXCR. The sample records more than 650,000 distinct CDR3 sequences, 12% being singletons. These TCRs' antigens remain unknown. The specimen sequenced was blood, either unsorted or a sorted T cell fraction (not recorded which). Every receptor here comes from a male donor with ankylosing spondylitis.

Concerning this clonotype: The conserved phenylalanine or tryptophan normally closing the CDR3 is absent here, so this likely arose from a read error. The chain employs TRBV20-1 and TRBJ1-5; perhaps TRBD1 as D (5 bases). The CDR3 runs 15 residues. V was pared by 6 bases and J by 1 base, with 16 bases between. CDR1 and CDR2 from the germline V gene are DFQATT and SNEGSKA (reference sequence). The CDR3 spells CSALGPRLSNQPQHL. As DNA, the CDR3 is TGCAGTGCCCTGGGACCACGCTTGAGCAATCAGCCCCAGCATCTT.

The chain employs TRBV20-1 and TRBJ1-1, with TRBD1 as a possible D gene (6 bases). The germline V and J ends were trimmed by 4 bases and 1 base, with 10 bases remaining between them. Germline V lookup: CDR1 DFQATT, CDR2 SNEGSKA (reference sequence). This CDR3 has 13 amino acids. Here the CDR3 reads CSAIRGSNTEAFF. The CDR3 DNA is TGCAGTGCTATCAGGGGATCGAACACTGAAGCTTTCTTT.

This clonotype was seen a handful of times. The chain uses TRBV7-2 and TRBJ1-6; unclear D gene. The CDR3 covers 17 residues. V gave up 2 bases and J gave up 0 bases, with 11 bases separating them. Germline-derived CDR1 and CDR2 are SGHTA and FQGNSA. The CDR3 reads CASSLRAVSSYNSPLHF. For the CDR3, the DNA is TGTGCCAGCAGCTTAAGAGCAGTAAGCTCCTATAATTCACCCCTCCACTTT.

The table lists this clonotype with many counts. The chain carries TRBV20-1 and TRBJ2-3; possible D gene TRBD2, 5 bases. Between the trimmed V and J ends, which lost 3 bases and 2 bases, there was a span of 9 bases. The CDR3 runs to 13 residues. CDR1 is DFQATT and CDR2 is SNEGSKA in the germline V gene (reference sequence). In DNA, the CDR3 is TGCAGTGCTAGGGGCGGGTCCACAGATACGCAGTATTTT. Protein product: CSARGGSTDTQYF.

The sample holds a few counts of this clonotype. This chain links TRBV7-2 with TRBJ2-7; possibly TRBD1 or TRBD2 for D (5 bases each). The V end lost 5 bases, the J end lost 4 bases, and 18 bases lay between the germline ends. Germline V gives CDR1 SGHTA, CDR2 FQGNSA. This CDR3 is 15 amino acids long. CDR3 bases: TGTGCCAGCAGCCTCCGGGACCGTTTTTCGTACGAGCAGTACTTC. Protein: CASSLRDRFSYEQYF.

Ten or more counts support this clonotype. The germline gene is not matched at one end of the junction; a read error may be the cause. The CDR3 DNA is TGCGCCAGCAGCCAAGGAAACTATGGCTACACCTTC. It encodes CASSQGNYGYTF. The chain joins TRBV4-2 to TRBJ1-2; D gene unclear. Germline lookup yields CDR1 LGHNA and CDR2 YNFKEQ. The CDR3 loop spans 12 amino acids.

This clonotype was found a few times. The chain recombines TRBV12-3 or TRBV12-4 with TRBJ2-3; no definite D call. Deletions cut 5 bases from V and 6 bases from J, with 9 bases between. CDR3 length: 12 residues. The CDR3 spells CASSQRHDTQYF. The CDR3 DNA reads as TGTGCCAGCAGTCAAAGACACGATACGCAGTATTTT.

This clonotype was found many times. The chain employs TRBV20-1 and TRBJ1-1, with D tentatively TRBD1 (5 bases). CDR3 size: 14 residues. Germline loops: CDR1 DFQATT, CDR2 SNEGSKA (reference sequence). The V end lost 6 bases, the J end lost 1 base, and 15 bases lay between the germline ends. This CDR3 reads CSARQFGRNTEAFF. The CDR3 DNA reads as TGCAGTGCCAGACAGTTCGGGAGGAACACTGAAGCTTTCTTT.